This T cell receptor (beta chain) was identified during a study of tissue T cells after allogeneic stem cell transplantation. With respect to this clone: The antigen is undetermined. Gene names denote mouse genes. The read ends 1 residue shy of where the CDR3 ends; the end is completed using the germline J gene.

The data were produced by immunoSEQ multiplex PCR, yet TCRdb's version contains in-frame clones alone and is incomplete. The sample has more than 10,000 clones, about two fifths seen once. Regarding the study as a whole: Only a limited share of tissue TCRs appeared in blood or spleen. Across patients, clones rarely overlapped, yet motif clusters were shared tissue-specifically.

Documented time point: mouse harvest day 7 after allogeneic transplant. Mouse grafts combined 10^7 T-cell-depleted bone marrow cells with 10^6 splenic CD5+ T cells. B6 (H2b) cells into BALB/c (H2d) mice; tissues taken at day 7 or 14. The CDR3 length is 13 residues. V lost 1 base and J 1 base, leaving 3 bases between the germline ends. Per germline, CDR1 SNHLY and CDR2 FYNGKV (reference sequence). This TCR derives from a female BALB/c mouse given C57BL/6 T cells with graft-versus-host disease after an allogeneic hematopoietic cell transplant. The chain carries TRBV3 and TRBJ2-3; no clear D. Sequencing was carried out using skin. The CDR3 reads CASSLVRAETLYF. The CDR3 bases that were read are TGTGCCAGCAGCTTAGTACGTGCAGAAACGCTGTAT.